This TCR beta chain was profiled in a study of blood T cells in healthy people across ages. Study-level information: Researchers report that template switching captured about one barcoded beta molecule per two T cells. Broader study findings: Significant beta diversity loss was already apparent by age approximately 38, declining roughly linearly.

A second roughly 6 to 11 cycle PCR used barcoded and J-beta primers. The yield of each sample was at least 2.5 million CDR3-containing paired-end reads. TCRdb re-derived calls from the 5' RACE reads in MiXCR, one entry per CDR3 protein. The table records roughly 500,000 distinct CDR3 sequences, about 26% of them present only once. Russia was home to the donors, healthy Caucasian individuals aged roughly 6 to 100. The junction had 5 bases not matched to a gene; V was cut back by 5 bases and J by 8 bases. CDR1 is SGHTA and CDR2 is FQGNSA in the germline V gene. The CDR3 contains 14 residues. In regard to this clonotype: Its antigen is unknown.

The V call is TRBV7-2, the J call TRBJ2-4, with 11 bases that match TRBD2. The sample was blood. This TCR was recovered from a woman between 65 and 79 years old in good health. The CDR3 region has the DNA TGTGCCAGCAGCCAAGGACTAGCGGGTCACATTCAGTACTTC. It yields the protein CASSQGLAGHIQYF.